This T cell receptor beta chain derives from a study of shared clonotypes between healthy human individuals. The material for each subset, its genomic DNA, was split evenly across several immunoSEQ plates. In the study's own analysis: Sequence data from immunoSEQ were junction-only and lacked quality scores; consequently, filtering differed. TCRdb keeps only in-frame clones here, not all; method: immunoSEQ multiplex PCR. The V and J calls and clone size come from that table; D and trimming were worked out from the DNA. This sample has more than 2 million clones, with around 95% found just once. CDR3 length: 15 residues. Germline V CDR1 and CDR2: SNHLY, FYNNEI. V gave up 1 base and J gave up 3 bases, with 13 bases separating them. The donor population consisted of healthy HIV-negative adults with no recent acute infections or vaccinations. All donors were Caucasian adults living in Nashville, Tennessee.

Sequencing input: naive CD4+ T cells sorted from blood. Subset in this sample: CD45RA+ positively selected. The chain uses TRBV2 and TRBJ2-7; D gene ambiguous. The TCR comes from a young man in good health. CDR3 sequence: CASSEEVGENYEQYF. In DNA, the CDR3 is TGTGCCAGCAGTGAAGAGGTTGGCGAAAACTACGAGCAGTACTTC. Looking up the rest from reference TRBV2 and TRBJ2-7 gives the full variable domain: EPEVTQTPSHQVTQMGQEVILRCVPISNHLYFYWYRQILGQKVEFLVSFYNNEISEKSEIFDDQFSVERPDGSNFTLKIRSTKLEDSAMYFCASSEEVGENYEQYFGPGTRLTVT.